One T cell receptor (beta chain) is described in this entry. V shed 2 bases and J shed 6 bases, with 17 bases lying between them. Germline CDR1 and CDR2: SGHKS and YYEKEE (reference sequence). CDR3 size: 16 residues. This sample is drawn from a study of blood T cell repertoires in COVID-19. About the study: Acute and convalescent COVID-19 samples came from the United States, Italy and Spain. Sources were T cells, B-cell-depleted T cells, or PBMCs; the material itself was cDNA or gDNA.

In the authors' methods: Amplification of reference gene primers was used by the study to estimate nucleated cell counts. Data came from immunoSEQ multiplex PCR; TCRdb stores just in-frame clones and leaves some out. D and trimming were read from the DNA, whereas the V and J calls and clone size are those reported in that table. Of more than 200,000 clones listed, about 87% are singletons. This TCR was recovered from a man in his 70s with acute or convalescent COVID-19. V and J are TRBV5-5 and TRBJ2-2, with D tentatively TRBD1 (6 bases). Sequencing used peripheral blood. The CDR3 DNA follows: TGTGCCAGCAGCTTTCAATCACAGGGTATAGCCGGGGAGCTGTTTTTT. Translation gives CASSFQSQGIAGELFF. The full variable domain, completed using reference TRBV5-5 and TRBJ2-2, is DAGVTQSPTHLIKTRGQQVTLRCSPISGHKSVSWYQQVLGQGPQFIFQYYEKEERGRGNFPDRFSARQFPNYSSELNVNALLLGDSALYLCASSFQSQGIAGELFFGEGSRLTVL.